Listed below are T cell receptor beta chains from one sample, sequenced in a study of beta chain features in type 1 diabetes. Produced via immunoSEQ multiplex PCR; TCRdb's table is partial and in-frame only. The data show 600,000 to 750,000 clones, around 12% seen once. The sequenced sample was naive CD4+ T cells from blood. The source is a man younger than 45 with type 1 diabetes. Each CDR3 is given with its conserved first and last residue. The order of the fields is D gene, V gene, J gene, clone size, CDR3 DNA, CDR3 protein. The D gene is left open where the match is weak. For some rows the clone size is stated as once, few or many, or as a class when expanded; others skip it.

D gene: TRBD1; V gene: TRBV7-2; J gene: TRBJ2-2; clone size: .; CDR3 DNA: TGTGCCAGCAGCCTTACGGGACAGGGTAACACCGGGGAGCTGTTTTTT; CDR3 protein: CASSLTGQGNTGELFF
D gene: .; V gene: TRBV10-3; J gene: TRBJ2-7; clone size: .; CDR3 DNA: TGTGCCATCAGTGAAGCGGACAAACCCTCCGAGCAGTACTTC; CDR3 protein: CAISEADKPSEQYF
D gene: .; V gene: TRBV11-2; J gene: TRBJ1-5; clone size: few; CDR3 DNA: TGTGCCAGCAGCTTAGGGGCCAGTTCCTCCGCGCGTAGCAATCAGCCCCAGCATTTT; CDR3 protein: CASSLGASSSARSNQPQHF
D gene: .; V gene: TRBV9; J gene: TRBJ1-4; clone size: .; CDR3 DNA: TGTGCCAGCAGCGCCGGACAGACAACTAATGAAAAACTGTTTTTT; CDR3 protein: CASSAGQTTNEKLFF
D gene: TRBD2; V gene: TRBV10-3; J gene: TRBJ2-3; clone size: few; CDR3 DNA: TGTGCCATCAGGGCGGGGGGGAGCCCAGATACGCAGTATTTT; CDR3 protein: CAIRAGGSPDTQYF
D gene: TRBD1; V gene: TRBV6-5; J gene: TRBJ2-7; clone size: .; CDR3 DNA: TGTGCCAGCAGTTACACAGGACAGGACAACGAGCAGTACTTC; CDR3 protein: CASSYTGQDNEQYF
D gene: .; V gene: TRBV18; J gene: TRBJ2-2; clone size: .; CDR3 DNA: TGTGCCAGCTCACCAGATCCAGGGAACACCGGGGAGCTGTTTTTT; CDR3 protein: CASSPDPGNTGELFF
D gene: .; V gene: TRBV7-2; J gene: TRBJ2-7; clone size: few; CDR3 DNA: TGTGCCAGCAGCTTAGTACTTTTTACCTACGAGCAGTACTTC; CDR3 protein: CASSLVLFTYEQYF
D gene: .; V gene: TRBV28; J gene: TRBJ2-5; clone size: .; CDR3 DNA: TGTGCCAGCAGCTTACGTAAAGAGACCCAGTACTTC; CDR3 protein: CASSLRKETQYF
D gene: .; V gene: TRBV11-3; J gene: TRBJ1-1; clone size: .; CDR3 DNA: TGTGCCAGCAGCTTAGTGGGGGGCTTGAACACTGAAGCTTTCTTT; CDR3 protein: CASSLVGGLNTEAFF
D gene: .; V gene: TRBV18; J gene: TRBJ1-2; clone size: .; CDR3 DNA: TGTGCCAGCTCACCCTCGTCGGATGGCTACACCTTC; CDR3 protein: CASSPSSDGYTF
D gene: TRBD1; V gene: TRBV4-3; J gene: TRBJ1-5; clone size: .; CDR3 DNA: TGCGCCAGCAGCCCAGGACAGGGGAGGAATCAGCCCCAGCATTTT; CDR3 protein: CASSPGQGRNQPQHF
D gene: .; V gene: TRBV7-9; J gene: TRBJ1-2; clone size: .; CDR3 DNA: TGTGCCAGCAGCTTAGCTGGGGGAGACTATGGCTACACCTTC; CDR3 protein: CASSLAGGDYGYTF
D gene: TRBD1; V gene: TRBV19; J gene: TRBJ2-3; clone size: .; CDR3 DNA: TGTGCCAGCCTAGAGGGACAGGGGGACACAGATACGCAGTATTTT; CDR3 protein: CASLEGQGDTDTQYF
D gene: .; V gene: TRBV27; J gene: TRBJ2-1; clone size: few; CDR3 DNA: TGTGCCAGCAACGCCAGCTCCTACAATGAGCAGTTCTTC; CDR3 protein: CASNASSYNEQFF
D gene: .; V gene: TRBV7-2; J gene: TRBJ2-1; clone size: few; CDR3 DNA: TGTGCCAGCAGCTCACAGGTCACTGAGCAGTTCTTC; CDR3 protein: CASSSQVTEQFF
D gene: .; V gene: TRBV27; J gene: TRBJ2-7; clone size: few; CDR3 DNA: TGTGCCAGCAGTTTTAGCAGGGTAGACGAGCAGTACTTC; CDR3 protein: CASSFSRVDEQYF
D gene: .; V gene: TRBV6-5; J gene: TRBJ2-6; clone size: .; CDR3 DNA: TGTGCCAGCAGTTATTCATACATCTCTGGGGCCAACGTCCTGACTTTC; CDR3 protein: CASSYSYISGANVLTF